Presented here are 13 T cell receptor beta chains from one specimen sequenced in a study of blood T cell repertoires in COVID-19. Method: immunoSEQ multiplex PCR; TCRdb's copy keeps in-frame clones and lacks some. The table includes under 200,000 clones, 88% detected once. Sequencing used peripheral blood. The receptors shown here come from a man in his sixties with acute or convalescent COVID-19.

The chain links TRBV11-2 to TRBJ1-1, with TRBD1 matching 7 bases. CDR3 length: 13 amino acids. The ends lost 5 bases at V and 4 bases at J; junction bases unmatched: 4. Germline CDR1 and CDR2: SGHAT and FQNNGV. The CDR3 region has the DNA TGTGCCAGCAGCGTGGGACAGCTCACTGAAGCTTTCTTT. It encodes CASSVGQLTEAFF.

This chain links TRBV5-6 with TRBJ1-4, with D perhaps matching TRBD1 (6 bases). The CDR3 is 18 amino acids. With 2 bases removed from V and 6 bases from J, the gap between germline ends came to 23 bases. Per the germline V gene, CDR1 is SGHDT and CDR2 is YYEEEE. CDR3 in amino acids: CASSLMGTGSGRYEKLFF. In nucleotides, the CDR3 is TGTGCCAGCAGCTTAATGGGTACAGGGAGTGGGCGATATGAAAAACTGTTTTTT.

The chain links TRBV10-3 to TRBJ1-5; D possibly corresponds to TRBD1 (6 bases). V was pared by 10 bases and J by 0 bases, with 13 bases between. The CDR3 runs 14 residues. Per germline, CDR1 ENHRY and CDR2 SYGVKD. This CDR3 reads CATTRGDSNQPQHF. DNA of the CDR3: TGTGCCACGACCAGGGGAGATAGCAATCAGCCCCAGCATTTT.

This chain joins TRBV11-2 and TRBJ2-7, with D tentatively TRBD2 (5 bases). The CDR3 sequence is 14 residues long. The ends were cut back, 5 bases at V and 2 bases at J, with 13 bases in the middle. In germline, CDR1 is SGHAT, CDR2 FQNNGV. The CDR3 reads CASSPGRGTYEQYV. CDR3 DNA: TGTGCCAGCAGCCCTGGACGGGGTACCTACGAGCAGTACGTC.

This clone was detected once. The chain is built from TRBV20-1 and TRBJ2-3, with D maybe TRBD1 (5 bases). This CDR3 comprises 11 residues. Germline CDR1 is DFQATT and CDR2 is SNEGSKA (reference sequence). This CDR3 is CSVRVLDTQYF. The CDR3 coding sequence is TGCAGCGTCAGGGTTCTGGATACGCAGTATTTT.

The rearrangement uses TRBV9 and TRBJ1-1; D ambiguous. Germline V lookup: CDR1 SGDLS, CDR2 YYNGEE. The CDR3 has 15 amino acids. The ends were cut back, 4 bases at V and 3 bases at J, with 16 bases in the middle. CDR3 bases: TGTGCCAGCAGCCCCCAGTCCCGAGGTCACACTGAAGCTTTCTTT. This encodes CASSPQSRGHTEAFF.

DNA of the CDR3: TGCGCCAGCAGCCAAGATCTCGGGAGCTACGAGCAGTACTTC. Translated, it gives CASSQDLGSYEQYF. The chain joins TRBV4-3 to TRBJ2-7; possible D gene TRBD2, 6 bases. This CDR3 is built from 14 residues. Looked up from germline, CDR1 is LGHNA and CDR2 is YSLEER. V was clipped by 0 bases and J by 3 bases, with 9 bases between them.

V gene TRBV5-4 combines with J gene TRBJ1-2, with 9 bases lining up with TRBD1. Looked up from germline, CDR1 is SGHNT and CDR2 is YYREEE (reference sequence). The V segment lost 4 bases and the J segment 8 bases; nucleotides outside the gene matches: 15. The CDR3 covers 16 residues. The CDR3 DNA sequence: TGTGCCAGCAGCCCATACCGGGACAGGGATGATAGGGGCTACACCTTC. Amino acids: CASSPYRDRDDRGYTF. Full variable domain (outside the CDR3, taken from reference TRBV5-4 and TRBJ1-2): ETGVTQSPTHLIKTRGQQVTLRCSSQSGHNTVSWYQQALGQGPQFIFQYYREEENGRGNFPPRFSGLQFPNYSSELNVNALELDDSALYLCASSPYRDRDDRGYTFGSGTRLTVV.

This clone was observed a single time. The chain is built from TRBV9 and TRBJ1-5; D call uncertain. V lost 0 bases, J lost 7 bases, and 11 bases lay in between. Germline CDR1 reads SGDLS; CDR2 reads YYNGEE. The CDR3 is 14 amino acids. CDR3 bases: TGTGCCAGCAGCGTAGATAGGCGGCGGCAGCCCCAGCATTTT. Its protein product is CASSVDRRRQPQHF.

The chain joins TRBV7-9 to TRBJ1-2; D remains unclear. Trimming took off 5 bases at V and 1 base at J, with 14 bases between the two ends. CDR3 length equals 15 residues. Germline V gives CDR1 SEHNR, CDR2 FQNEAQ (reference sequence). The CDR3 sequence: CASSGISRGNYGYTF. CDR3 nucleotide sequence: TGTGCCAGCAGCGGAATATCTCGGGGTAACTATGGCTACACCTTC. The full variable domain, with the rest looked up from reference TRBV7-9 and TRBJ1-2, is DTGVSQNPRHKITKRGQNVTFRCDPISEHNRLYWYRQTLGQGPEFLTYFQNEAQLEKSRLLSDRFSAERPKGSFSTLEIQRTEQGDSAMYLCASSGISRGNYGYTFGSGTRLTVV.

V is TRBV7-9 and J is TRBJ1-2; D is undetermined. V dropped 5 bases and J dropped 0 bases, with 4 bases sitting between them. The CDR3 is 12 amino acids. Germline CDR1 reads SEHNR; CDR2 reads FQNEAQ (reference sequence). DNA for the CDR3: TGTGCCAGCAGCCGGTCTAACTATGGCTACACCTTC. Protein sequence: CASSRSNYGYTF. Full variable domain (missing parts from reference TRBV7-9 and TRBJ1-2): DTGVSQNPRHKITKRGQNVTFRCDPISEHNRLYWYRQTLGQGPEFLTYFQNEAQLEKSRLLSDRFSAERPKGSFSTLEIQRTEQGDSAMYLCASSRSNYGYTFGSGTRLTVV.

J is TRBJ1-2 and V is TRBV20-1; unclear D gene. V was cut by 0 bases and J by 12 bases, with 11 bases left in between. This CDR3 has 11 residues. The germline V gene has CDR1 DFQATT and CDR2 SNEGSKA (reference sequence). The CDR3 is CSARDTGVHTF. The CDR3 DNA follows: TGCAGTGCTAGAGATACGGGTGTCCACACCTTC.

The chain uses TRBV6-5 and TRBJ2-6; D is ambiguous. This CDR3 spans 14 amino acids. V was pared by 4 bases and J by 0 bases, with 4 bases between. CDR1 is MNHEY, CDR2 SVGAGI, per germline. CDR3 DNA: TGTGCCAGCAGTTCCGTCTCTGGGGCCAACGTCCTGACTTTC. This codes for CASSSVSGANVLTF.